This TCR beta chain originates from a study of T cell responses to AZD1222 COVID-19 vaccine. The wider study: Pooled together were second doses at about 4 or about 12 weeks.

CDR3 length: 15 amino acids. Germline CDR1 MGHRA, CDR2 YSYEKL. Trimming pared 1 base from V and 0 bases from J, leaving 10 bases between. Clones were read by immunoSEQ multiplex PCR, and TCRdb kept only the in-frame ones, dropping some. The sample holds more than 85,000 clones; approximately 90% are singletons and the top ten take about 3.3%. V and J are TRBV4-1 and TRBJ2-7; a possible D gene is TRBD2 (6 bases). The starting material was peripheral blood, obtained on day 0 of AZD1222 vaccination. The receptor comes from an adult in good health. The CDR3 spells CASSQGRGVSYEQYF. The CDR3 DNA reads TGCGCCAGCAGCCAAGGTCGCGGGGTCTCCTACGAGCAGTACTTC.